The 7 T cell receptor beta chains listed next were all sequenced from one sample in a study of T cells in localized non-small cell lung cancer. Here immunoSEQ multiplex PCR was the method, and the copy in TCRdb shows in-frame clones only, minus some. The data contain around 2,200 clones, around a third of them singletons. The material sequenced was normal lung tissue next to the tumor, taken before any cancer treatment. Receptors were obtained from a male donor aged 60 or older with stage I squamous cell lung carcinoma.

This clone ranks as medium-sized. The chain employs TRBV9 and TRBJ1-2, with TRBD1 as a possible D gene (6 bases). The germline V gene has CDR1 SGDLS and CDR2 YYNGEE. This CDR3 spans 13 amino acids. Trimming removed 5 bases from V and 3 bases from J, with 11 bases in between. As DNA, the CDR3 is TGTGCCAGCAGTGCCGGACAGTACTATGGCTACACCTTC. Translating gives CASSAGQYYGYTF.

The CDR3 DNA sequence: TGCAGCGTTGTTGTAGCGAGGGTCGGGGATACGCAGTATTTT. Translation: CSVVVARVGDTQYF. The chain links TRBV29-1 to TRBJ2-3; D perhaps matches TRBD2 (5 bases). The ends were cut back, 4 bases at V and 6 bases at J, with 17 bases in the middle. The CDR3 covers 14 residues. Germline values: CDR1 SQVTM, CDR2 ANQGSEA.

The chain joins TRBV7-4 to TRBJ1-2; D not resolved. Germline CDR1 and CDR2: SGHVT and SQSDAQ. The V gene lost 1 base and the J gene lost 5 bases, with 8 bases spanning the gap. This CDR3 is built from 13 residues. The CDR3 spells CASSLDWEYGYTF. In DNA form, the CDR3 reads TGTGCCAGCAGCTTAGATTGGGAATATGGCTACACCTTC.

This clone has just a few counts. This sequence joins TRBV9 and TRBJ2-1; D ambiguous. This CDR3 has 13 residues. V was cut by 4 bases and J by 0 bases, with 5 bases left in between. CDR1 and CDR2 (germline): SGDLS, YYNGEE. CDR3 amino acids: CASSPSSYNEQFF. The CDR3 bases are TGTGCCAGCAGCCCCAGCTCCTACAATGAGCAGTTCTTC. The whole variable domain, filled in from reference TRBV9 and TRBJ2-1, reads DSGVTQTPKHLITATGQRVTLRCSPRSGDLSVYWYQQSLDQGLQFLIQYYNGEERAKGNILERFSAQQFPDLHSELNLSSLELGDSALYFCASSPSSYNEQFFGPGTRLTVL.

The V gene is TRBV14, the J gene TRBJ1-1; D possibly corresponds to TRBD1 (5 bases). This CDR3 is built from 15 residues. Germline-derived CDR1 and CDR2 are SGHDN and FVKESK. V lost 4 bases and J 1 base, leaving 13 bases between the germline ends. CDR3 nucleotide sequence: TGTGCCAGCAGCCGAGACCGGGGGACGAACACTGAAGCTTTCTTT. Protein sequence: CASSRDRGTNTEAFF.

This clone is hyperexpanded in the sample. J is TRBJ1-1 and V is TRBV18; the D is unclear. Trimming cost V 1 base and J 2 bases, with 8 bases left between them. CDR3 length: 14 amino acids. CDR1 and CDR2 (germline): KGHSH, LQKENI. The CDR3 DNA reads TGTGCCAGCTCACCACAGGAGGTTAACACTGAAGCTTTCTTT. Translated, it gives CASSPQEVNTEAFF. Drawing the rest from reference TRBV18 and TRBJ1-1, the complete variable domain is NAGVMQNPRHLVRRRGQEARLRCSPMKGHSHVYWYRQLPEEGLKFMVYLQKENIIDESGMPKERFSAEFPKEGPSILRIQQVVRGDSAAYFCASSPQEVNTEAFFGQGTRLTVV.

The J gene is TRBJ2-5, the V gene TRBV29-1; TRBD1 matches 7 bases. This CDR3 comprises 13 residues. Trimming cost V 5 bases and J 5 bases; bases outside gene matches: 8. Per the germline V gene, CDR1 is SQVTM and CDR2 is ANQGSEA. CDR3 DNA sequence: TGCAGCGTTCAGACAGGGAACCGGGAGACCCAGTACTTC. It is translated as CSVQTGNRETQYF.